Listed below are T cell receptor beta chains from one sample, sequenced in a study of regulatory T cells in long-lasting Graves disease. From the multiplex PCR reads, TCRdb called clonotypes with MiXCR, one entry per CDR3 protein. The table has about 440,000 distinct CDR3 sequences, about 17% seen once; the top ten hold about 23%. Another study also made use of these data, one on T cells in Graves' hyperthyroidism and ophthalmopathy.

Specimen: peripheral blood mononuclear cells (PBMCs), collected at new diagnosis, from a patient treated with antithyroid drugs. The receptors come from a woman aged 18-29 years with Graves disease. Both conserved end residues are part of each CDR3. Fields, in order: J gene, D gene, clone size, V gene, CDR3 protein, CDR3 DNA. The D gene is left open where the match is weak. Rows may omit the clone size; those that give it use once, few, many or a size class.

TRBJ2-1 | . | many | TRBV2 | CASLRGMSYNEQFF | TGTGCCAGCCTCAGAGGGATGTCCTACAATGAGCAGTTCTTC
TRBJ1-2 | TRBD1 | many | TRBV27 | CASSYGQGAFLSGYTF | TGTGCCAGCAGTTACGGACAGGGGGCGTTCTTGAGTGGCTACACCTTC
TRBJ2-2 | . | many | TRBV7-8 | CASSEDWMNTGELFF | TGTGCCAGCAGCGAAGACTGGATGAACACCGGGGAGCTGTTTTTT
TRBJ1-1 | . | few | TRBV28 | CATGLGGGTEAFF | TGTGCCACCGGTCTAGGGGGAGGGACTGAAGCTTTCTTT
TRBJ2-7 | TRBD2 | few | TRBV9 | CASSSGLADLYEQYF | TGTGCCAGCAGCTCTGGACTAGCGGACCTCTACGAGCAGTACTTC
TRBJ2-2 | . | few | TRBV5-1 | CASSLGPSKTTGELFF | TGCGCCAGCAGCTTGGGTCCTTCCAAGACCACCGGGGAGCTGTTTTTT
TRBJ2-1 | . | . | TRBV12-3/TRBV12-4 | CASSSQLSNEQFF | TGTGCCAGCAGTTCACAGCTATCGAATGAGCAGTTCTTC
TRBJ2-2 | TRBD1 | . | TRBV18 | CASSSDRGRRTGELFF | TGTGCCAGCTCGAGCGACAGGGGGCGCCGAACCGGGGAGCTGTTTTTT
TRBJ2-1 | TRBD2 | many | TRBV6-2/TRBV6-3 | CASSSGTRVCFF | TGTGCCAGCAGTTCCGGGACTAGGGTGTGTTTCTTC
TRBJ1-1 | . | many | TRBV3-1 | CASSPPGQINTEAFF | TGTGCCAGCAGCCCCCCGGGACAAATAAACACTGAAGCTTTCTTT
TRBJ2-7 | TRBD2 | many | TRBV3-1 | CASSQAGGGRVNEQYF | TGTGCCAGCAGCCAAGCGGGAGGTGGGAGGGTCAACGAGCAGTACTTC
TRBJ2-7 | TRBD1 | . | TRBV5-1 | CASSPQGETLLGEQYF | TGCGCCAGCAGCCCCCAGGGGGAGACCCTTCTGGGGGAGCAGTACTTC
TRBJ2-5 | TRBD1 | many | TRBV28 | CASSFTLRDSARQETQYF | TGTGCCAGCAGTTTCACCCTCAGGGACAGCGCCAGACAAGAGACCCAGTACTTC
TRBJ1-5 | . | many | TRBV12-3/TRBV12-4 | CASSPTGNQPQHF | TGTGCCAGCAGCCCTACAGGCAATCAGCCCCAGCATTTT
TRBJ1-2 | . | many | TRBV10-3 | CAITPAKHYGYTF | TGTGCCATCACCCCGGCCAAACACTATGGCTACACCTTC
TRBJ2-7 | . | . | TRBV28 | CASSFSSNRNLHHEQYF | TGTGCCAGCAGTTTCTCTTCCAACAGGAATTTGCACCATGAGCAGTACTTC
TRBJ2-1 | . | many | TRBV20-1 | CSASRPANEQFF | TGCAGTGCTAGTCGCCCGGCCAATGAGCAGTTCTTC
TRBJ2-2 | . | . | TRBV5-1 | CASSHQSVASTGELFF | TGCGCCAGCAGCCATCAGTCAGTAGCCAGCACCGGGGAGCTGTTTTTT
TRBJ2-7 | . | many | TRBV4-1 | CASSQEGRGSEQYF | TGCGCCAGCAGCCAAGAAGGTCGAGGGTCCGAGCAGTACTTC
TRBJ2-7 | TRBD1 | many | TRBV10-3 | CAISAAGTGEDEQYF | TGTGCCATCAGTGCCGCCGGGACAGGGGAGGACGAGCAGTACTTC